This TCR beta chain comes out of a study of cytomegalovirus exposure and HLA in healthy donors (dated by TCRdb to about 2017). General notes on the study: An earlier analysis of more than 550 of the donors reported under 300 Gb of sequence data and 95 million to 140 million unique TCR beta sequences obtained from approximately 180 million T cells. An early release covering some 640 HLA-typed donors comprised about 320 gigabases of sequencing data and around 86 million unique TCR sequences. A later genetic analysis took genome-wide SNP genotypes for about 55% of the roughly 670 donors and used that subset as a discovery cohort. A later analysis re-analyzed previously published TCR beta repertoires from approximately 670 donors and added high-resolution HLA genotyping to study TCR occurrence patterns. Of the roughly 410 genotyped donors, roughly 76% were placed in the genetic ancestry cluster associated with self-reported Caucasian donors. Among 398 genotyped donors of the cohort, an average of about 240,000 unique TCR beta nucleotide sequences were sequenced per donor, roughly a sixth of them non-productive. Class I and class II HLA loci were covered by the typing at four-digit resolution. Alongside the repertoire data, information on donor age, sex, ethnicity and CMV serostatus was compiled. To decide whether each TCR beta V gene segment behaved as functional or pseudogenic, an earlier analysis of approximately 620 of the donors relied on high-throughput TCR beta sequencing. The study aimed to test whether signatures of past pathogen exposure could be identified by cataloging public T cell receptors. High-throughput TCR immunosequencing, statistical association of individual TCRs with disease status, and machine learning were combined to predict cytomegalovirus infection status. The number of donors typed differed by locus, with about 629-640 for A, B, C, DRB1 and DQB1, about 500 for DQA1, about 610 for DPA1, and some 440 for DPB1. Along with the approximately 700-subject first cohort, a separate validation cohort of around 110 different subjects was used. In the later analysis, no new phenotypic data were used to find candidate immune exposures; instead, reliance was placed on TCR beta sequences and their occurrence across donors. Using immunosequencing, the study profiled T cell repertoires from 666 subjects and related those repertoires to cytomegalovirus serostatus. Every discovery cohort repertoire had been produced on one sequencing platform. Several DR-DQ haplotypes were treated as single units for association and clustering because of strong linkage in the cohort. What the research found in general, with its limitations: Some IMGT-functional V segments, including TRBV6-2 and TRBV6-3, could not be told apart with the 87-base-pair reads, so those segments were excluded. Immune exposure information for the cohort was limited to CMV serostatus. The study gave a list of about 160 TCR beta chains associated with cytomegalovirus. The authors suggested that the approach could potentially be generalized to other disease states and immunological phenotypes. A later analysis found that TCR association rates varied across HLA loci, with DRB1 alleles showing the most associated TCRs and HLA-C alleles the fewest. A cluster of highly shared sequence variants was judged likely to represent a technical artifact of the sequencing pipeline. Because HLA typing was missing for some donors at each locus, association tests included only the typed subset. Approximately 16 rarely observed V segments, including chromosome 9 orphons, were excluded from the earlier analysis of approximately 500 of the donors because counts were too low. In a later analysis, HLA-associated TCR beta chains were found to be more clonally expanded and to have lower generation probabilities than equally common non-associated chains. A later genetic analysis associated a missense DCLRE1C variant with V-gene and J-gene trimming of TCR beta chains, and an independent cohort replicated the association. According to a later analysis, most CMV-associated TCR beta chains appeared to be HLA-restricted, and the HLA associations seemed to be driven largely by CMV exposure. A further reported finding was that TCR beta sequences accurately predicted the HLA-A and HLA-B alleles for most subjects in the first cohort. Compared with the 666-donor mean, donors in an Asian-associated ancestry cluster had fewer N-insertions in productive TCRs, according to a later genetic analysis. Sequencing depth was assumed to be roughly uniform across donors in the presence/absence analyses, though that assumption may not hold. Assigning TCR associations to individual alleles was difficult when HLA alleles, especially DR and DQ, strongly co-occurred. Linkage disequilibrium might explain the correlated functional status among segregating V segments, but an unknown experimental factor could not be excluded. While some public TCRs were present in many individuals, most TCR sequences turned up only very rarely across donors. In a later analysis, 16,951 TCR beta sequences were associated with specific HLA alleles at a false discovery rate of 0.05. Broadly in line with IMGT annotations, most TCR beta V segments showed up in productive rearrangements about 87% or about 30% of the time in an earlier analysis of some 590 of the donors. A few of the identified cytomegalovirus-associated TCR beta chains were confirmed in vitro to be specific for cytomegalovirus antigens. This cohort had only TCR beta chains sequenced, and the lack of alpha or paired-chain data limited which features could be detected. The classifier was reported to diagnose cytomegalovirus status with high specificity and sensitivity in both the original and validation cohorts. In a later analysis, several top co-occurrence clusters were reported to appear linked to parvovirus B19, influenza, CMV and Epstein-Barr virus.

The cohort comprised around 690 healthy bone marrow donors. All cohort members were sampled while nominally healthy, although unrecorded immune exposures were likely present. The donor tested CMV seronegative and was one of the 352 seronegative cohort members. Each donor provided a peripheral blood sample, and peripheral blood mononuclear cells were used for TCR beta sequencing. The Qiagen DNeasy Blood Extraction Kit was used to extract genomic DNA from the blood cell samples. This clone was seen once. Its specific antigen is unknown. The record has no base qualities; no much larger clone is one base away. The library came from the immunoSEQ multiplex PCR assay. For the multiplex PCR, a mixture combining 60 forward primers for TCR Vbeta segments and 13 reverse primers for TCR Jbeta segments was used. The CDR3 region of rearranged TCR beta genes was amplified from genomic DNA by a multiplex PCR assay. On the Illumina HiSeq System, the amplified TCR beta libraries were sequenced as 87-base-pair reads. In the paper's pipeline: A later analysis tallied around 87 million unique TCR beta chains across the 666 repertoires, and around 9.9 million of those chains were shared by two or more donors. A nearest-neighbor algorithm error-corrected the raw reads and collapsed the reads into unique sequences, merging closely related sequences to remove PCR and sequencing errors. CDR3 sequences were aligned to IMGT reference sequences to assign V, D and J gene segments. For a sequence to be retained, a match of at least six nucleotides was required to both a V gene segment and a J gene segment. Rearrangements were classified as productive when the CDR3 lacked stop codons and remained in frame with V and J, and all other rearrangements were classified as non-productive. CDR3 was defined by IMGT convention, running from the second conserved V-encoded cysteine to the conserved J-encoded phenylalanine. The earlier analysis of 500 to 750 of the donors excluded any sequence lacking an unambiguous match to a single V gene segment. In an earlier analysis of several hundred of the donors, V segments were called functional above 56.7% productive rearrangements and were called segregating when the between-donor standard deviation exceeded 5%. To diagnose cytomegalovirus status from the catalog of TCR beta chain sequences, a statistical classification framework was built. V and J gene assignment, in a later analysis, came from comparing TCR nucleotide sequences with IMGT/GENE-DB human TR gene sequences. In a later analysis, CDR3 sequences and most-parsimonious VDJ recombination scenarios were assigned using the TCRdist pipeline. In a later analysis, each TCR beta chain was defined by its CDR3 amino acid sequence together with its V-gene family, and reads lacking a unique V-gene family were excluded. To address suspected cross-contamination and a sequencing artifact, a later analysis removed under 600 highly shared, low-generation-probability nucleotide sequences. For each public chain, a later analysis derived a clonal expansion index from normalized ranks of inferred template counts within each repertoire. In a later analysis, generation probabilities were computed with a VDJ recombination model fitted to out-of-frame rearrangements, and the resulting probabilities were checked against IGoR. In a later analysis, TCR-TCR, TCR-HLA and TCR-CMV co-occurrence was scored with hypergeometric tests, and a repertoire-size bias correction was applied to TCR pairs. To estimate false discovery rates, a later analysis permuted the HLA or CMV assignments 20 times. In a later analysis, co-occurring TCRs were grouped using DBSCAN, with TCRdist sequence similarity added in when clustering inside HLA-allele-positive subsets. Repertoires with fewer than 30,000 or more than 120,000 public chains, plus five repertoires with anomalous nucleotide sharing, were excluded from co-occurrence clustering. TCRdb stores this immuneACCESS table with in-frame sequences only. Part of the clones is absent; in the studies checked, under half of the shortfall reflects unresolved V genes, and no reason is known for the rest. That table gives V, J and clone size, and the DNA gave D and trimming. The sample includes roughly 130,000 clones, with about 80% observed a single time. The top ten clones comprise 0.95% to 1.5% of the sample.

Trimming removed 2 bases from V and 2 bases from J, leaving 13 bases between the germline ends. The germline V gene sets CDR1 to MNHEY and CDR2 to SVGAGI. The CDR3 spans 15 residues, from the cysteine through the phenylalanine. Just the 45-base CDR3 DNA is kept, in frame starting at base 1. The source of this sequence is a girl aged 2 to 10 in good health and CMV-seronegative. Sequenced: PBMCs. The sequence links TRBV6-5 to TRBJ2-7, with the D segment identity uncertain. The DNA is as follows: TGTGCCAGCAGTTACGAGGCTGGGTTACCCTACGAGCAGTACTTC. This translates into CASSYEAGLPYEQYF.